The 9 T cell receptor beta chains presented below share a single source sample, sequenced in a study of blood T cell repertoires in COVID-19. The assay was immunoSEQ multiplex PCR, and TCRdb's table has in-frame clones only and misses some. The sample holds around 50,000 clones, 80% to 90% seen once. Sequenced sample: peripheral blood. The origin of the receptors is a woman aged 80 or over with acute or convalescent COVID-19.

V gene TRBV7-3 combines with J gene TRBJ1-2; D not certain. The CDR3 has 11 residues. The germline V and J ends were trimmed by 5 bases and 5 bases, with 6 bases remaining between them. The germline CDR1 and CDR2 sequences are SGHTA and FQGTGA. The CDR3 region is CASSGLYGYTF. The CDR3 DNA follows: TGTGCCAGCAGCGGGCTATATGGCTACACCTTC.

This rearrangement joins TRBV5-4 to TRBJ2-5; 13 nucleotides align to TRBD2. CDR3 length: 17 residues. The ends lost 3 bases at V and 4 bases at J; junction bases unmatched: 9. CDR1 is SGHNT, CDR2 YYREEE, per germline (reference sequence). In nucleotides, the CDR3 is TGTGCCAGCAGCTCCATGACTAGCGGGGGGTCTAGAGAGACCCAGTACTTC. This translates into CASSSMTSGGSRETQYF.

CDR3 DNA: TGCGCCAGCAGCCAGCAGGGACAGGGGGCCTACAATGAGCAGTTCTTC. It is translated as CASSQQGQGAYNEQFF. The chain links TRBV4-1 to TRBJ2-1, with 11 bases matching TRBD1. The CDR3 length is 16 residues. The V segment lost 3 bases and the J segment 2 bases; nucleotides outside the gene matches: 3. Germline V gene data show CDR1 as MGHRA and CDR2 as YSYEKL.

The chain joins TRBV7-2 to TRBJ2-5; 13 bases fit TRBD2. This CDR3 is built from 14 residues. Germline values: CDR1 SGHTA, CDR2 FQGNSA. V trimming: 4 bases; J trimming: 5 bases; junction bases outside the gene matches: 1. The DNA for the CDR3 is TGTGCCAGCAGCTCACTAGCGGGGGGGGAGACCCAGTACTTC. This codes for CASSSLAGGETQYF.

In regard to this clone: Compared with germline, one end of the junction differs, possibly owing to a read error. The gene calls are TRBV11-2 and TRBJ2-4; no firm D call. Germline V gene data show CDR1 as SGHAT and CDR2 as FQNNGV. This CDR3 has 13 amino acids. The CDR3 here is CASSLVAQNIQYF. CDR3 in DNA: TGTGCCAGCAGCTTAGTAGCCCAAAACATTCAGTACTTC.

The genes are TRBV5-5 and TRBJ1-4, with TRBD1 matching over 7 bases. The V segment lost 4 bases and the J segment 6 bases; nucleotides outside the gene matches: 3. Germline loops: CDR1 SGHKS, CDR2 YYEKEE (reference sequence). There are 13 residues in the CDR3. CDR3 nucleotide sequence: TGTGCCAGCAGCAAAGGACAGGATGAAAAACTGTTTTTT. Amino acids: CASSKGQDEKLFF.

The CDR3 DNA reads TGTGCCAGCAGTGAGTTGGCCGTCGCTCAGCCCCAGCATTTT. Translation gives CASSELAVAQPQHF. The chain joins TRBV2 to TRBJ1-5; D not certain. The germline V gene encodes CDR1 SNHLY and CDR2 FYNNEI. CDR3 length equals 14 residues. V was cut by 3 bases and J by 6 bases, with 12 bases left in between.

The chain carries TRBV2 and TRBJ1-5; TRBD1 aligns across 7 bases. V was pared by 3 bases and J by 6 bases, with 8 bases of the junction left unmatched. Germline CDR1 is SNHLY and CDR2 is FYNNEI. This CDR3 comprises 15 residues. In nucleotides, the CDR3 is TGTGCCAGCAGTGATGGTAAAGGGGGCGGTCAGCCCCAGCATTTT. Translating it yields CASSDGKGGGQPQHF.

The chain combines TRBV6-5 with TRBJ2-7, with 9 bases identical to TRBD1. The germline CDR1 and CDR2 sequences are MNHEY and SVGAGI. Trimming at V came to 11 bases and at J to 3 bases, leaving 8 bases not matched to a gene. The CDR3 is made up of 13 amino acids. The CDR3 loop reads CAHQGTGFYEQYF. DNA for the CDR3: TGTGCCCACCAAGGGACAGGGTTCTACGAGCAGTACTTC.